A single sample is the source of the 26 T cell receptor beta chains below, sequenced in a study of blood T cells in healthy people across ages. Through a sample-barcoded 5' primer and a J-beta primer mix, a second PCR was run for roughly 6 to 11 cycles. One entry per CDR3 protein, called by TCRdb with MiXCR from the 5' RACE reads. The data hold around 990,000 distinct CDR3 sequences, with approximately 25% observed a single time. These sequences were also reported in another study, on T cells of mothers and their children.

The specimen was blood. The receptor set was obtained from a girl aged 2 to 9 in good health.

This clonotype has just a few counts. The junction shows a germline mismatch at one end, possibly a read error. This chain links TRBV10-2 with TRBJ1-5; no clear D. This CDR3 spans 14 amino acids. Germline V lookup: CDR1 WSHSY, CDR2 SAAADI. The CDR3 is CASRAREGYQPRHF. CDR3 coding DNA: TGCGCCAGCAGGGCCCGGGAGGGCTATCAGCCCCGGCATTTT.

This clonotype was seen a handful of times. This chain uses TRBV7-2 with TRBJ2-7, with a tentative D call TRBD1 (5 bases). CDR3 length: 16 residues. Germline V gene sequence: CDR1 SGHTA, CDR2 FQGNSA. Trimming stripped 3 bases from V and 3 bases from J, with 18 bases between. The CDR3 DNA reads as TGTGCCAGCAGCTTGGTGGTGGGGCTAGGGAACTACGAGCAGTACTTC. Residues: CASSLVVGLGNYEQYF.

The rearrangement uses TRBV7-9 and TRBJ2-5; possible D gene TRBD2, 5 bases. The germline gives CDR1 SEHNR, CDR2 FQNEAQ (reference sequence). This CDR3 spans 15 amino acids. V was pared by 4 bases and J by 5 bases, with 17 bases between. The CDR3: CASSYRSPGSETQYF. CDR3 sequence (DNA): TGTGCCAGCAGCTATCGGAGCCCGGGGTCGGAGACCCAGTACTTC.

This clonotype showed up just a few times. The V and J genes are TRBV7-3 and TRBJ1-2; weak D call: TRBD1 (5 bases). CDR3 length equals 15 residues. Looked up from germline, CDR1 is SGHTA and CDR2 is FQGTGA. Trimming took off 2 bases at V and 1 base at J, with 11 bases between the two ends. As DNA, the CDR3 is TGTGCCAGCAGCTTAGACAGCACAAGTAACTATGGCTACACCTTC. It translates to CASSLDSTSNYGYTF.

This clonotype was seen a few times. V usage is TRBV29-1 and J usage is TRBJ2-3; D possibly matches TRBD1 or TRBD2 (5 bases each). CDR1 SQVTM and CDR2 ANQGSEA come from the germline V gene. V was cut by 4 bases and J by 3 bases, with 11 bases left in between. This CDR3 has 13 amino acids. Here the CDR3 DNA reads TGCAGCGTTGCCGGGACCCTTACAGATACGCAGTATTTT. Protein sequence: CSVAGTLTDTQYF.

This clonotype was counted only a few times. The V and J genes are TRBV4-1 and TRBJ2-5; 12 nucleotides agree with TRBD2. The CDR3 loop spans 18 amino acids. Germline CDR1 and CDR2: MGHRA and YSYEKL. The trim removed 3 bases at V and 1 base at J, leaving 9 bases unmatched. This CDR3 reads CASSHQGLAGRPQETQYF. CDR3 DNA sequence: TGCGCCAGCAGCCATCAGGGACTAGCGGGCAGACCCCAAGAGACCCAGTACTTC.

This clonotype was seen more than once but under ten times. The rearrangement links TRBV4-1 to TRBJ1-4; no reliable D call. V was clipped by 2 bases and J by 2 bases, with 9 bases between them. The CDR3 is made up of 15 amino acids. Germline V CDR1 and CDR2: MGHRA, YSYEKL. The DNA of the CDR3 is TGCGCCAGCAGCCAATCAGGCTTTACTAATGAAAAACTGTTTTTT. Its protein product is CASSQSGFTNEKLFF.

This clonotype has only a few counts. The rearrangement uses TRBV11-2 and TRBJ2-1; 7 bases are shared with TRBD1. V trimming: 5 bases; J trimming: 5 bases; junction bases outside the gene matches: 6. The CDR3 is made up of 14 amino acids. Germline-derived CDR1 and CDR2 are SGHAT and FQNNGV. Here the CDR3 reads CASSEQGNHNEQFF. CDR3 DNA: TGTGCCAGCAGCGAACAGGGGAACCACAATGAGCAGTTCTTC.

This clonotype was observed a few times. The chain has TRBV4-1 and TRBJ2-5; 7 nucleotides line up with TRBD1. The CDR3 has 17 residues. With V trimmed by 0 bases and J by 1 base, 8 bases remained unmatched. The germline V gene encodes CDR1 MGHRA and CDR2 YSYEKL. The CDR3 reads CASSQDLIDRAQETQYF. The DNA for the CDR3 is TGCGCCAGCAGCCAAGATCTTATAGACAGGGCCCAAGAGACCCAGTACTTC.

This clonotype was seen a handful of times. The V gene is TRBV6-5, the J gene TRBJ1-2; D gene ambiguous. CDR1 and CDR2 from the germline V gene are MNHEY and SVGAGI. Trimming took off 0 bases at V and 6 bases at J, with 11 bases between the two ends. This CDR3 has 14 amino acids. The CDR3, as DNA: TGTGCCAGCAGTTACTCTAAGGGTTTAAATGGCTACACCTTC. This sequence encodes CASSYSKGLNGYTF.

This sequence joins TRBV7-2 and TRBJ2-1, with D possibly being TRBD2 (5 bases). Deletions cut 4 bases from V and 7 bases from J, with 11 bases between. The germline CDR1 and CDR2 sequences are SGHTA and FQGNSA. The CDR3 extends over 13 amino acids. The chain's CDR3 is CASSSARGNEQFF. The CDR3 DNA sequence: TGTGCCAGCAGCTCGGCTAGAGGGAATGAGCAGTTCTTC.

This chain joins TRBV7-2 and TRBJ2-5; the match to TRBD2 covers 8 bases. Near its end, the DNA agrees better with TRBJ2-1, so the J call may be wrong. Germline loops: CDR1 SGHTA, CDR2 FQGNSA. This CDR3 region has 16 residues. The CDR3 coding sequence is TGTGCCAGCAGCCCCCCGGCGCGGGGGGAATACAATGAGCAGTTCTTC. It is translated as CASSPPARGEYNEQFF.

The chain joins TRBV6-6 to TRBJ1-1; weak D call: TRBD1 (6 bases). Per germline, CDR1 MNHNY and CDR2 SVGAGI (reference sequence). V was pared by 6 bases and J by 6 bases, with 20 bases between. This CDR3 has 15 residues. The CDR3 sequence: CASRVAYGNRAEAFF. CDR3 bases: TGTGCCAGCAGGGTAGCTTACGGGAACAGGGCTGAAGCTTTCTTT.

The chain recombines TRBV3-1 with TRBJ2-3, with unresolved D. This CDR3 contains 13 residues. CDR1 and CDR2 (germline): LGHDT, YNNKEL (reference sequence). The V end lost 1 base, the J end lost 7 bases, and 9 bases lay between the germline ends. CDR3 in DNA: TGTGCCAGCAGCCAAGCTCCGCCAAATACGCAGTATTTT. Its protein is CASSQAPPNTQYF.

The chain combines TRBV27 with TRBJ2-5; no reliable D call. The V gene's germline CDR1 is MNHEY and CDR2 SMNVEV (reference sequence). Trimming pared 8 bases from V and 7 bases from J, leaving 11 bases between. The CDR3 extends over 11 amino acids. CDR3 in amino acids: CASGPTRTQYF. CDR3 DNA sequence: TGTGCCAGCGGACCTACCCGGACCCAGTACTTC.

The gene calls are TRBV12-3 or TRBV12-4 and TRBJ2-5, with 9 positions matching TRBD1. V lost 6 bases, J lost 4 bases, and 9 bases stayed unmatched. This CDR3 spans 15 amino acids. In nucleotides, the CDR3 is TGTGCCAGCAGCTTTCGGGACAGGGTAACAGAGACCCAGTACTTC. It codes for CASSFRDRVTETQYF.

This clonotype showed up just a few times. V gene TRBV28 combines with J gene TRBJ2-7; 7 positions match TRBD2. The germline gives CDR1 MDHEN, CDR2 SYDVKM. J gave up 5 bases and V 2 bases, and 3 bases lay outside the gene matches. The length of the CDR3 is 13 residues. DNA of the CDR3: TGTGCCAGCAGTTTAATCAGCGGGAACGAGCAGTACTTC. Its translation is CASSLISGNEQYF.

V usage is TRBV27 and J usage is TRBJ1-2, with TRBD1 identical over 10 bases. Germline V gene data show CDR1 as MNHEY and CDR2 as SMNVEV (reference sequence). CDR3 length equals 18 residues. V gave up 6 bases and J gave up 6 bases; unmatched junction bases: 19. CDR3 sequence reads: CASSQTGTGALGRDGYTF. DNA for the CDR3: TGTGCCAGCAGCCAAACGGGGACAGGGGCTCTAGGGAGAGATGGCTACACCTTC.

In its sample, this clonotype was seen a few times. This chain connects TRBV29-1 to TRBJ1-1; 7 nucleotides align to TRBD1. Germline V CDR1 and CDR2: SQVTM, ANQGSEA. The CDR3 totals 14 residues. With V trimmed by 2 bases and J by 11 bases, 14 bases remained unmatched. The DNA for the CDR3 is TGCAGCGTTGAAAAACAGGGGTGGCGTAAGAGGGCTTTCTTT. Protein product: CSVEKQGWRKRAFF.

V is TRBV5-1 and J is TRBJ1-1, with a possible D match to TRBD1 (5 bases). Trimming left V 4 bases short and J 4 bases short, with 14 bases between. This CDR3 is 14 amino acids long. CDR1 SGHRS and CDR2 YFSETQ come from the germline V gene. CDR3 sequence: CASSLERGSTEAFF. Here the CDR3 DNA reads TGCGCCAGCAGCCTGGAAAGGGGTTCCACTGAAGCTTTCTTT.

The chain employs TRBV3-1 and TRBJ1-2; a weak D match, TRBD1 (6 bases). Germline lookup yields CDR1 LGHDT and CDR2 YNNKEL (reference sequence). The CDR3 sequence is 15 residues long. The V end lost 5 bases, the J end lost 1 base, and 14 bases lay between the germline ends. The CDR3 bases are TGTGCCAGCAGCGGACGACAGGTGCTTAACTATGGCTACACCTTC. Translated, it gives CASSGRQVLNYGYTF.

This clonotype was recorded a few times. The chain couples TRBV19 to TRBJ1-2; the D gene is possibly TRBD1 (5 bases). The V end lost 3 bases, the J end lost 4 bases, and 18 bases lay between the germline ends. The CDR3 runs to 16 residues. Germline CDR1 is LNHDA and CDR2 is SQIVND (reference sequence). Written as DNA, the CDR3 is TGTGCCAGTAGTATTTCAACTATAGACAGCATCTATGGCTACACCTTC. The encoded protein is CASSISTIDSIYGYTF.

This clonotype was detected only a few times. J is TRBJ2-5 and V is TRBV4-3; possibly TRBD1 or TRBD2 for D (6 bases each). CDR3 length: 16 amino acids. Germline-derived CDR1 and CDR2 are LGHNA and YSLEER. Trimming pared 0 bases from V and 2 bases from J, leaving 13 bases between. CDR3 nucleotide sequence: TGCGCCAGCAGCCAAGACGGAGGGGGTAAACAAGAGACCCAGTACTTC. This codes for CASSQDGGGKQETQYF.

This clonotype occurred once. V and J are TRBV7-9 and TRBJ2-3; 12 nucleotides align to TRBD2. CDR3 length equals 16 residues. CDR1 SEHNR and CDR2 FQNEAQ come from the germline V gene (reference sequence). Losses at the gene ends were 5 bases for V and 4 bases for J; bases not matched to a gene: 7. The DNA for the CDR3 is TGTGCCAGCAGCGAACTAGCGGGAGGATCGGCAGATACGCAGTATTTT. It yields the protein CASSELAGGSADTQYF.

As to this clonotype: Its ends do not fully match the called genes, so a read error is possible. This rearrangement joins TRBV20-1 to TRBJ1-1; TRBD1 agrees at 9 bases. The CDR3 is 12 residues long. The germline V gene has CDR1 DFQATT and CDR2 SNEGSKA (reference sequence). CDR3 amino acids: CSARGQGSEAYF. CDR3 DNA: TGCAGTGCTAGGGGACAGGGTTCTGAAGCCTACTTT.

This clonotype was found a few times. The chain has TRBV29-1 and TRBJ2-7, with D possibly called TRBD1 or TRBD2 (7 bases each). In germline, CDR1 is SQVTM, CDR2 ANQGSEA. This CDR3 region has 14 residues. Trimming took off 7 bases at V and 0 bases at J, with 16 bases between the two ends. CDR3 DNA sequence: TGCAGCGCCGGGGGGACAGATAGCTCCTACGAGCAGTACTTC. Its protein product is CSAGGTDSSYEQYF.